Listed below are T cell receptor beta chains from one sample, sequenced in a study of tumor and adjacent non-tumor tissue in lung cancer. TCRdb passed the multiplex PCR reads through MiXCR, listing each CDR3 protein once. The profile shows approximately 71,000 distinct CDR3 sequences, just under 60% of them singletons. The specimen sequenced was lung tumor tissue. These receptors were collected from a man in his fifties with non-small cell lung cancer. Each CDR3 is given with its conserved first and last residue. Each record gives: clone size, J gene, D gene, V gene, CDR3 protein, CDR3 DNA. D genes are given only for firm matches. Clone size is stated in some rows and not others, as once, few, many or a class when expanded.

clone_size: many
j_call: TRBJ1-5
d_call: TRBD1
v_call: TRBV12-3/TRBV12-4
cdr3_aa: CASSPGQGAYNQPQHF
cdr3_nt: TGTGCCAGCAGTCCCGGACAGGGTGCCTACAATCAGCCCCAGCATTTT

clone_size: .
j_call: TRBJ2-4
d_call: .
v_call: TRBV28
cdr3_aa: CASSSTRCSIQYF
cdr3_nt: TGTGCCAGCAGTTCTACTAGGTGCAGCATTCAGTACTTC

clone_size: many
j_call: TRBJ2-1
d_call: TRBD2
v_call: TRBV12-3/TRBV12-4
cdr3_aa: CASSLATGTTNEQFF
cdr3_nt: TGTGCCAGCAGTTTAGCGACCGGGACTACCAATGAGCAGTTCTTC

clone_size: .
j_call: TRBJ1-4
d_call: TRBD1
v_call: TRBV11-2
cdr3_aa: CAGSIGQGALTNEKLFF
cdr3_nt: TGTGCCGGCAGCATTGGACAGGGGGCTTTAACTAATGAAAAACTGTTTTTT

clone_size: .
j_call: TRBJ2-7
d_call: TRBD1
v_call: TRBV14
cdr3_aa: CASSPRDRFSGEQCF
cdr3_nt: TGTGCCAGCAGCCCCCGGGACAGGTTTTCTGGCGAGCAGTGCTTC

clone_size: .
j_call: TRBJ1-4
d_call: .
v_call: TRBV7-2
cdr3_aa: CASSLVYASWEKLFF
cdr3_nt: TGTGCCAGCAGCTTAGTATACGCCTCTTGGGAAAAACTGTTTTTT

clone_size: .
j_call: TRBJ2-7
d_call: .
v_call: TRBV7-8
cdr3_aa: CASGLVQSSYEQYF
cdr3_nt: TGTGCCAGCGGCTTAGTCCAGAGCTCCTACGAGCAGTACTTC

clone_size: .
j_call: TRBJ1-6
d_call: TRBD1
v_call: TRBV28
cdr3_aa: CASTDRDSPLHF
cdr3_nt: TGTGCCAGCACGGACAGGGATTCACCCCTCCACTTT

clone_size: many
j_call: TRBJ2-7
d_call: .
v_call: TRBV5-5
cdr3_aa: CASSLYPSVGEQYF
cdr3_nt: TGTGCCAGCAGCTTATATCCTAGCGTGGGGGAGCAGTACTTC

clone_size: medium-sized
j_call: TRBJ2-3
d_call: TRBD2
v_call: TRBV11-3
cdr3_aa: CASSPGTSGRPSTDTQYF
cdr3_nt: TGTGCCAGCAGCCCCGGGACTAGCGGGAGACCTAGCACAGATACGCAGTATTTT

clone_size: .
j_call: TRBJ2-2
d_call: TRBD2
v_call: TRBV11-2
cdr3_aa: CASTIAGGPLTGELFF
cdr3_nt: TGTGCCAGCACCATAGCGGGGGGCCCCCTCACCGGGGAGCTGTTTTTT

clone_size: .
j_call: TRBJ2-1
d_call: TRBD2
v_call: TRBV11-2
cdr3_aa: CASSLTSGGASSSYNEQLF
cdr3_nt: TGTGCCAGCAGCCTGACTAGCGGGGGGGCGTCTAGTTCCTACAATGAGCAGCTCTTC

clone_size: .
j_call: TRBJ2-7
d_call: TRBD1
v_call: TRBV5-1
cdr3_aa: CARSLGTGLYEQYF
cdr3_nt: TGCGCCAGGAGCTTGGGGACAGGCCTCTACGAGCAGTACTTC

clone_size: many
j_call: TRBJ2-5
d_call: .
v_call: TRBV2
cdr3_aa: CASSEVETQYF
cdr3_nt: TGTGCCAGCAGTGAGGTAGAGACCCAGTACTTC

clone_size: .
j_call: TRBJ2-1
d_call: .
v_call: TRBV6-2/TRBV6-3
cdr3_aa: CASSLQCDEQFF
cdr3_nt: TGTGCCAGTAGTCTACAGTGCGATGAGCAGTTCTTC

clone_size: .
j_call: TRBJ2-1
d_call: .
v_call: TRBV7-9
cdr3_aa: CASGRRQEPGNSHNEQFF
cdr3_nt: TGTGCCAGCGGTAGGAGGCAGGAGCCGGGCAACTCCCACAATGAGCAGTTCTTC

clone_size: .
j_call: TRBJ2-1
d_call: TRBD2
v_call: TRBV29-1
cdr3_aa: CSVLPKEMAGVGEHFF
cdr3_nt: TGCAGCGTTCTCCCTAAGGAAATGGCGGGAGTAGGCGAGCACTTCTTC

clone_size: many
j_call: TRBJ1-6
d_call: TRBD1
v_call: TRBV4-1
cdr3_aa: CASSHPGTGVSPLHF
cdr3_nt: TGCGCCAGCAGCCATCCCGGGACAGGGGTTTCACCCCTCCACTTT

clone_size: .
j_call: TRBJ2-5
d_call: TRBD1
v_call: TRBV18
cdr3_aa: CASSPGQGYETQYF
cdr3_nt: TGTGCCAGCTCACCAGGACAGGGGTACGAGACCCAGTACTTC

clone_size: many
j_call: TRBJ2-1
d_call: TRBD2
v_call: TRBV4-1
cdr3_aa: CASSQVPSGTNNEQFF
cdr3_nt: TGCGCCAGCAGCCAAGTACCTAGCGGGACCAACAATGAGCAGTTCTTC

clone_size: .
j_call: TRBJ2-7
d_call: TRBD2
v_call: TRBV7-2
cdr3_aa: CASGLTSGRSHEQYF
cdr3_nt: TGTGCCAGCGGCTTAACTAGCGGGAGATCCCACGAGCAGTACTTC

clone_size: .
j_call: TRBJ2-5
d_call: .
v_call: TRBV20-1
cdr3_aa: CSADDYVQETQYF
cdr3_nt: TGCAGTGCGGATGACTACGTGCAAGAGACCCAGTACTTC

clone_size: once
j_call: TRBJ2-5
d_call: .
v_call: TRBV15
cdr3_aa: CATSRVGFGGTQYF
cdr3_nt: TGTGCCACCAGCAGAGTCGGTTTCGGGGGGACCCAGTACTTC

clone_size: .
j_call: TRBJ2-2
d_call: TRBD1
v_call: TRBV19
cdr3_aa: CASSTGGNTGELFF
cdr3_nt: TGTGCCAGTAGTACAGGGGGCAACACCGGGGAACTGTTTTTT

clone_size: many
j_call: TRBJ2-1
d_call: .
v_call: TRBV10-3
cdr3_aa: CAISGPYSTYNEQFF
cdr3_nt: TGTGCCATCAGTGGTCCCTATTCTACCTACAATGAGCAGTTCTTC

clone_size: .
j_call: TRBJ1-1
d_call: .
v_call: TRBV4-2
cdr3_aa: CASNQQRSTEAFF
cdr3_nt: TGTGCCAGCAACCAACAGAGGAGCACTGAAGCTTTCTTT

clone_size: .
j_call: TRBJ2-7
d_call: TRBD1
v_call: TRBV6-5
cdr3_aa: CASSFTGAGPRLQCF
cdr3_nt: TGTGCCAGCAGCTTCACAGGGGCAGGGCCCCGTCTGCAGTGCTTC

clone_size: few
j_call: TRBJ2-5
d_call: TRBD1
v_call: TRBV15
cdr3_aa: CATSRDWTGSETQYF
cdr3_nt: TGTGCCACCAGCAGAGATTGGACAGGCTCAGAGACCCAGTACTTC

clone_size: .
j_call: TRBJ1-5
d_call: TRBD1
v_call: TRBV12-3/TRBV12-4
cdr3_aa: CVSSSPTGGNRPQHF
cdr3_nt: TGTGTCAGCAGTTCCCCGACAGGGGGCAATCGGCCCCAGCATTTT

clone_size: few
j_call: TRBJ2-2
d_call: .
v_call: TRBV19
cdr3_aa: CASRSSSNTGELFF
cdr3_nt: TGTGCCAGTAGGTCCAGCAGTAACACCGGGGAGCTGTTTTTT

clone_size: many
j_call: TRBJ2-5
d_call: TRBD1
v_call: TRBV5-4
cdr3_aa: CASSITGVQETQYF
cdr3_nt: TGTGCCAGCAGCATCACAGGGGTGCAAGAGACCCAGTACTTC

clone_size: .
j_call: TRBJ1-1
d_call: .
v_call: TRBV29-1
cdr3_aa: CGVAAGYTEAFF
cdr3_nt: TGCGGCGTTGCCGCAGGATACACTGAAGCTTTCTTC

clone_size: few
j_call: TRBJ2-2
d_call: TRBD2
v_call: TRBV14
cdr3_aa: CASSQALGAGANTGELSF
cdr3_nt: TGTGCCAGCAGCCAAGCCCTGGGAGCGGGAGCGAACACCGGGGAGCTGTCTTTT

clone_size: many
j_call: TRBJ2-3
d_call: .
v_call: TRBV7-9
cdr3_aa: CASSQDPADTQYF
cdr3_nt: TGTGCCAGCAGCCAGGACCCCGCCGATACGCAGTATTTT

clone_size: many
j_call: TRBJ2-5
d_call: .
v_call: TRBV12-3/TRBV12-4
cdr3_aa: CASSGRYQETQYF
cdr3_nt: TGTGCCAGCAGCGGAAGGTACCAAGAGACCCAGTACTTC

clone_size: .
j_call: TRBJ2-7
d_call: TRBD1
v_call: TRBV11-2
cdr3_aa: CTSSLVGTGIEQYF
cdr3_nt: TGTACCAGTAGCTTAGTCGGGACAGGGATCGAGCAGTACTTC

clone_size: many
j_call: TRBJ1-2
d_call: TRBD1
v_call: TRBV5-1
cdr3_aa: CASSQGQSYGYTF
cdr3_nt: TGCGCCAGCAGCCAGGGACAGAGTTATGGCTACACCTTC

clone_size: few
j_call: TRBJ2-3
d_call: .
v_call: TRBV7-9
cdr3_aa: CASSLAGGQDTQYF
cdr3_nt: TGTGCCAGCAGCTTAGCGGGGGGGCAGGATACGCAGTATTTT

clone_size: many
j_call: TRBJ2-5
d_call: .
v_call: TRBV7-8
cdr3_aa: CASSSGETQYF
cdr3_nt: TGTGCCAGCAGCTCTGGGGAGACCCAGTACTTC

clone_size: .
j_call: TRBJ1-3
d_call: .
v_call: TRBV7-8
cdr3_aa: CASSQKYGAGSSGNTIYF
cdr3_nt: TGTGCCAGCAGCCAGAAGTACGGCGCAGGGAGCTCTGGAAACACCATATATTTT

clone_size: many
j_call: TRBJ2-7
d_call: .
v_call: TRBV24-1
cdr3_aa: CATSDSSKAYEQYF
cdr3_nt: TGTGCCACCAGTGATTCCAGTAAAGCCTACGAGCAGTACTTC

clone_size: .
j_call: TRBJ2-3
d_call: .
v_call: TRBV12-3/TRBV12-4
cdr3_aa: CSSSFWVAADTQYF
cdr3_nt: TGTTCCAGCAGTTTTTGGGTAGCAGCAGATACGCAGTATTTT

clone_size: .
j_call: TRBJ2-7
d_call: .
v_call: TRBV11-2
cdr3_aa: CASSLVQTTHEQYF
cdr3_nt: TGTGCCAGCAGTTTAGTTCAAACTACCCACGAGCAGTACTTC

clone_size: .
j_call: TRBJ2-7
d_call: TRBD2
v_call: TRBV20-1
cdr3_aa: CSASHSGRTGEQYF
cdr3_nt: TGCAGTGCTAGTCATAGCGGGAGAACTGGTGAGCAGTACTTC

clone_size: .
j_call: TRBJ2-5
d_call: TRBD2
v_call: TRBV4-2
cdr3_aa: CASSLAGGAGEETQYF
cdr3_nt: TGTGCCAGCAGCCTAGCCGGGGGGGCGGGAGAAGAGACCCAGTACTTC